This T cell receptor beta chain was identified in a study of T cells after yellow fever vaccination. This clonotype was observed many times. MiXCR, applied by TCRdb to the 5' RACE reads, yields one record per CDR3 protein. The sample records just under 600,000 distinct CDR3 sequences, 13% being singletons. V was pared by 7 bases and J by 10 bases, with 9 bases of the junction left unmatched. This CDR3 region has 15 residues. The specimen was PBMCs, collected on the day of the yellow fever booster vaccination. This TCR was sampled from a man younger than 40 who received the YFV17D yellow fever vaccine. This rearrangement joins TRBV12-3 or TRBV12-4 to TRBJ2-1; TRBD2 aligns across 14 bases. The CDR3 is CASTPGGLAGDEQFF. The DNA of the CDR3 is TGTGCCAGCACTCCGGGGGGACTAGCGGGAGACGAGCAGTTCTTC.